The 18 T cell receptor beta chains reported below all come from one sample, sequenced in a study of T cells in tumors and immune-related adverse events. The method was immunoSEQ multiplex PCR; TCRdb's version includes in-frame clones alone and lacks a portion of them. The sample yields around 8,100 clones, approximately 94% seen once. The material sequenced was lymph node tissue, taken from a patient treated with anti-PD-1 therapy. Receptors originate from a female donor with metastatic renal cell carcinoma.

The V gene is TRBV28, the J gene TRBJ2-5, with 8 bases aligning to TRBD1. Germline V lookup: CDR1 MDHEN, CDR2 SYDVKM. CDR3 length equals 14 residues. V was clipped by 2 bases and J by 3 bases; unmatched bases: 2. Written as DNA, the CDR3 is TGTGCCAGCAGTTTAGCAGGGGGCGAAGAGACCCAGTACTTC. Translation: CASSLAGGEETQYF.

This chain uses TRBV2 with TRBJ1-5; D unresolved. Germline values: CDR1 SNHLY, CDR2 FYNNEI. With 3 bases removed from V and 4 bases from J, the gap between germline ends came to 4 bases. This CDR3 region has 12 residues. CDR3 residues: CASSEPNQPQHF. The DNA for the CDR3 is TGTGCCAGCAGTGAGCCGAATCAGCCCCAGCATTTT.

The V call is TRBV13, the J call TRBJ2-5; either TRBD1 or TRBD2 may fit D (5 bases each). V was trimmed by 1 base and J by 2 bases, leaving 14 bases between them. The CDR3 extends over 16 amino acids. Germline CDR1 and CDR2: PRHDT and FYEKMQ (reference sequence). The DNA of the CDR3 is TGTGCCAGCAGCTTAGAAGGGTGGTGGGGGCAAGAGACCCAGTACTTC. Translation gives CASSLEGWWGQETQYF.

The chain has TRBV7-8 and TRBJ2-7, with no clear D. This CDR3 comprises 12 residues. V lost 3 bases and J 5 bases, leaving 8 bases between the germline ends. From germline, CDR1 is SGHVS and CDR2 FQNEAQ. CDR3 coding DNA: TGTGCCAGCAGCTTTAACCACAACGAGCAGTACTTC. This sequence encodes CASSFNHNEQYF.

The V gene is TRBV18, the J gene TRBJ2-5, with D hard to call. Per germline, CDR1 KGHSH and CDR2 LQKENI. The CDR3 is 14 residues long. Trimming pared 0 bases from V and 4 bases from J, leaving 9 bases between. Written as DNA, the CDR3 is TGTGCCAGCTCACCACCGAGTATCCGAGAGACCCAGTACTTC. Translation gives CASSPPSIRETQYF.

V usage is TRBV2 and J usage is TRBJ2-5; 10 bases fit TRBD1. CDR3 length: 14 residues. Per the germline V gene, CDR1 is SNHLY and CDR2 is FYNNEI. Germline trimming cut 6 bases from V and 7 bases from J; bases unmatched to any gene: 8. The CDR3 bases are TGTGCCAGCAGCGGACAGGGGGGACGTGGGACCCAGTACTTC. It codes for CASSGQGGRGTQYF.

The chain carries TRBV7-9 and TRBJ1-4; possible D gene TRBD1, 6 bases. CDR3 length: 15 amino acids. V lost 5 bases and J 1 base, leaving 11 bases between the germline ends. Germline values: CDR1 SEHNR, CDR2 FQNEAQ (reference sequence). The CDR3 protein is CASSVVDRTNEKLFF. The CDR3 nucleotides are TGTGCCAGCAGCGTCGTGGACAGAACTAATGAAAAACTGTTTTTT.

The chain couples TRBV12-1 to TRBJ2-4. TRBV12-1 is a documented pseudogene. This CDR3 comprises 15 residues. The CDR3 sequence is CASSSLRGAKNIQYF. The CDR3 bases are TGTGCCAGCAGCTCGCTTCGTGGAGCCAAAAACATTCAGTACTTC.

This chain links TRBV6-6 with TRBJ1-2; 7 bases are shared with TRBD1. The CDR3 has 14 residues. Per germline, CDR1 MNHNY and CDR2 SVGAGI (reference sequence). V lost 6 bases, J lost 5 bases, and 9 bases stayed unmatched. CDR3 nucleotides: TGTGCCAGCAGCGATACAGGGGCCGGGTATGGCTACACCTTC. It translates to CASSDTGAGYGYTF.

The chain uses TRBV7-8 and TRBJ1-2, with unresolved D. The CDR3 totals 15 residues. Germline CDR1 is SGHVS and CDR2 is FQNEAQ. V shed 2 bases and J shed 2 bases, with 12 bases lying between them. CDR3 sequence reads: CASSLLRGKNYGYTF. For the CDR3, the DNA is TGTGCCAGCAGCTTACTCAGAGGGAAAAACTATGGCTACACCTTC.

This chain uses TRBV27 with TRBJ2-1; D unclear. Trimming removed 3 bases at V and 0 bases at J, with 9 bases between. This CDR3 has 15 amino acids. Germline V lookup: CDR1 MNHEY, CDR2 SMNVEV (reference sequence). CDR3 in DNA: TGTGCCAGCAGTTTTGTCCAGGTCTCCTACAATGAGCAGTTCTTC. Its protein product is CASSFVQVSYNEQFF.

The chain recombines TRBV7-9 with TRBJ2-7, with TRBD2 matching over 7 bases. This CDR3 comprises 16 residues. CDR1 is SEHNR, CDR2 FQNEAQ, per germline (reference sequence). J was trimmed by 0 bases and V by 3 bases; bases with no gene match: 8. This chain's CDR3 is CASSFFGAGDSYEQYF. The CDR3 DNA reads TGTGCCAGCAGCTTCTTTGGTGCGGGGGACTCCTACGAGCAGTACTTC.

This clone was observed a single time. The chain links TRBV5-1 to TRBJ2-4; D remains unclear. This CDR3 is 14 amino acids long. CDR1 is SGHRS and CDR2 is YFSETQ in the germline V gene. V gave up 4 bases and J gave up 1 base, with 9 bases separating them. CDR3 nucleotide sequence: TGCGCCAGCAGCCTAGATGTGGCCAAAAACATTCAGTACTTC. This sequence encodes CASSLDVAKNIQYF.

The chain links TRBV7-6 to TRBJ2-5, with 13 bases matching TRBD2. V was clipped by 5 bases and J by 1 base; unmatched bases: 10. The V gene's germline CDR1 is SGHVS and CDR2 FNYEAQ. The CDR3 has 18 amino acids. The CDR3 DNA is TGTGCCAGCAGCCGCAGACTAGCGGGAGGAGGAACCCAAGAGACCCAGTACTTC. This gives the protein CASSRRLAGGGTQETQYF.

CDR3 residues: CASSPRTGDNTEAFF. For the CDR3, the DNA is TGCGCCAGCAGCCCTAGGACAGGGGATAACACTGAAGCTTTCTTT. V usage is TRBV5-1 and J usage is TRBJ1-1, with 9 positions matching TRBD1. The V gene end was trimmed by 4 bases and the J gene end by 2 bases; junction bases not matched to a gene: 6. Germline V CDR1 and CDR2: SGHRS, YFSETQ. The CDR3 has 15 residues.

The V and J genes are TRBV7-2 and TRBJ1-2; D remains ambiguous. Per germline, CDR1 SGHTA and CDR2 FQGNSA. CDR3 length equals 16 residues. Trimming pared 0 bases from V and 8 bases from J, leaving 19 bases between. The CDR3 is CASSLAIGFHSWGYTF. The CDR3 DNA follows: TGTGCCAGCAGCTTAGCTATAGGATTCCACTCTTGGGGCTACACCTTC.

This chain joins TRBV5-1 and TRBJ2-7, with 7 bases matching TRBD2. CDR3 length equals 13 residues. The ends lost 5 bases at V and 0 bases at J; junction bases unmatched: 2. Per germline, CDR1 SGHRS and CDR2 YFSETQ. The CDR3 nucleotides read TGCGCCAGCAGTGGGGACTACTCCTACGAGCAGTACTTC. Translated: CASSGDYSYEQYF.

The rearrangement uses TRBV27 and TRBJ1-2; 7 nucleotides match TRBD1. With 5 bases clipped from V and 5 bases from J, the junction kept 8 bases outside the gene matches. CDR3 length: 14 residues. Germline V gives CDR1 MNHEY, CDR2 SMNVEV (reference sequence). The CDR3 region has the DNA TGTGCCAGCAGTCCTCCGACAGGGTCTTATGGCTACACCTTC. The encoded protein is CASSPPTGSYGYTF.